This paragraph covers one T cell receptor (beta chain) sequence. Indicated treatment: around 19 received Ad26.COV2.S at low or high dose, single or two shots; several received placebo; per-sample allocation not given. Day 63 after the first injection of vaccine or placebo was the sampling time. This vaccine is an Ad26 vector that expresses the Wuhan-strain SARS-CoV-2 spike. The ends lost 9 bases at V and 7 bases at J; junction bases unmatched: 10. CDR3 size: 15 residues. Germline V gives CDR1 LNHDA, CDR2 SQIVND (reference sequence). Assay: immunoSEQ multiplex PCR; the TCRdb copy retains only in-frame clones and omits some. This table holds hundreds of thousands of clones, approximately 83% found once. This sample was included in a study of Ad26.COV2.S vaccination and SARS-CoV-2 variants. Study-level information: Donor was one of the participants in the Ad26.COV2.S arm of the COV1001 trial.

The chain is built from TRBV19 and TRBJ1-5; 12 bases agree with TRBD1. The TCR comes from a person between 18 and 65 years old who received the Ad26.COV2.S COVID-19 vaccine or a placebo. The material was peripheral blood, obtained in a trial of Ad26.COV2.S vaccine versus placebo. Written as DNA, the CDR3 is TGTGCCAGCAGCAGGGGACAGGGGGCGCACCAGCCCCAGCATTTT. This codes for CASSRGQGAHQPQHF.